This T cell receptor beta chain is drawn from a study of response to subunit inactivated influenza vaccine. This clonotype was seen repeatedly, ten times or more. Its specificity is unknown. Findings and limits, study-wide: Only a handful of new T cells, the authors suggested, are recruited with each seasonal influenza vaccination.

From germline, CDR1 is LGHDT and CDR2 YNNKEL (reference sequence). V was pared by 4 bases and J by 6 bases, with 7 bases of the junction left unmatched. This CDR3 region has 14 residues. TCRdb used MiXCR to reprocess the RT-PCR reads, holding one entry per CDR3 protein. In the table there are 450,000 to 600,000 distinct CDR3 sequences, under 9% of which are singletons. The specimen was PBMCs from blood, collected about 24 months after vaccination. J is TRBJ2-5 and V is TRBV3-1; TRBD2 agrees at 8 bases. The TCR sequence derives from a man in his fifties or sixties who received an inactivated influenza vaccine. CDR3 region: CASSLAGRQKTQYF. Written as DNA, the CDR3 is TGTGCCAGCAGCCTAGCGGGGCGCCAGAAGACCCAGTACTTC.